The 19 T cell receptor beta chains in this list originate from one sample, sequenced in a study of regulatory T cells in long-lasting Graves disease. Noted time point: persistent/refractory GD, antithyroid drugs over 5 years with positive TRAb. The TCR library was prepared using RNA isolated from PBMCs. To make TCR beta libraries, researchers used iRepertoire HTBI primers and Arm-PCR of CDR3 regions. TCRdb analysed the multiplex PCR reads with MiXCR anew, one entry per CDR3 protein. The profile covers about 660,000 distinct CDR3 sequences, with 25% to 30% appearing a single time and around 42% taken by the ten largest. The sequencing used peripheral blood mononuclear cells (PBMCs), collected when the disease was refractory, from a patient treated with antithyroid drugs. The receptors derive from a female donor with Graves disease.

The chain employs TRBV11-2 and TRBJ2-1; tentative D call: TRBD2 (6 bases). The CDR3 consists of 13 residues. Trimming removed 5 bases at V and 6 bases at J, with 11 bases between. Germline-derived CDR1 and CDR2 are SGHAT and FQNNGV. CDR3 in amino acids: CASSPTSINEQFF. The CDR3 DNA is TGTGCCAGCAGCCCGACTAGTATCAATGAGCAGTTCTTC.

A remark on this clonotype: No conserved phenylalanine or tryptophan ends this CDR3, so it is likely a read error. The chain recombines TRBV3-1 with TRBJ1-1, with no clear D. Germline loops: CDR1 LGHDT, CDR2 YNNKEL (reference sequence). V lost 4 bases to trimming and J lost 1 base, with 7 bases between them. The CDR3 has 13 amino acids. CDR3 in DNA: TGTGCCAGCAGCCTCACGGGGAACACTGAAGCTTTCCTT. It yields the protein CASSLTGNTEAFL.

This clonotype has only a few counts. Here the CDR3 reads CASSEYLGQSYGYTF. CDR3 sequence (DNA): TGTGCCAGCAGTGAATACCTCGGGCAGAGCTATGGCTACACCTTC. The chain joins TRBV25-1 to TRBJ1-2, with unresolved D. V shed 0 bases and J shed 4 bases, with 12 bases lying between them. This CDR3 has 15 amino acids. Germline lookup yields CDR1 MGHDK and CDR2 SYGVNS.

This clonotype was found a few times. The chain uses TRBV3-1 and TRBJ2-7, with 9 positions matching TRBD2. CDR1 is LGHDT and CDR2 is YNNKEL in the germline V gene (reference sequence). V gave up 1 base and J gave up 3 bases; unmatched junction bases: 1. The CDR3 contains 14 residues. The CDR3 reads CASSQGAGGYEQYF. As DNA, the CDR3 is TGTGCCAGCAGCCAAGGAGCGGGAGGCTACGAGCAGTACTTC.

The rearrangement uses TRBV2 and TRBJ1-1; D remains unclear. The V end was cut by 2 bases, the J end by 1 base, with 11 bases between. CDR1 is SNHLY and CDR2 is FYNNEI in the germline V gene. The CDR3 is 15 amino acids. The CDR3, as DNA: TGTGCCAGCAGTGAATCGGGGTTCAGGAACACTGAAGCTTTCTTT. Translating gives CASSESGFRNTEAFF.

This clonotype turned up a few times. CDR3 region: CASSLVRGAQETQYF. CDR3 nucleotide sequence: TGTGCCAGCAGCTTAGTACGGGGGGCGCAAGAGACCCAGTACTTC. The chain has TRBV7-9 and TRBJ2-5, with a weak D call TRBD2 (7 bases). CDR1 is SEHNR and CDR2 is FQNEAQ in the germline V gene (reference sequence). V was cut by 1 base and J by 2 bases, with 11 bases left in between. CDR3 length equals 15 residues.

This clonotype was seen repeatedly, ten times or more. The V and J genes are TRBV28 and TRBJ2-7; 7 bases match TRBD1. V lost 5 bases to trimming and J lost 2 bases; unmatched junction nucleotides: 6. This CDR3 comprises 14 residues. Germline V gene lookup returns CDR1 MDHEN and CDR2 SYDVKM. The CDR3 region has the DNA TGTGCCAGCAGTCTGGGACAGAGACCCTACGAGCAGTACTTC. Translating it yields CASSLGQRPYEQYF.

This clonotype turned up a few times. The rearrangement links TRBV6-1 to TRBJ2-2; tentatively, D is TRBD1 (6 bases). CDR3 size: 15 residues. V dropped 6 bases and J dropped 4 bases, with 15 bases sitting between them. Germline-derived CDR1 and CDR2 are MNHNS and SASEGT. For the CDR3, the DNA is TGTGCCAGCAGCGGGGTAGGGGGAATCACCGGGGAGCTGTTTTTT. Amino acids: CASSGVGGITGELFF.

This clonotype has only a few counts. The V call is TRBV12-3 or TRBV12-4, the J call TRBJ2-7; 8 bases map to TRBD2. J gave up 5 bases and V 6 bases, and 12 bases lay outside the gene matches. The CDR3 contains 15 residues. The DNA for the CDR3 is TGTGCCAGCAGCCGCGAAACATTAGCGGGGAACGAGCAGTACTTC. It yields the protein CASSRETLAGNEQYF.

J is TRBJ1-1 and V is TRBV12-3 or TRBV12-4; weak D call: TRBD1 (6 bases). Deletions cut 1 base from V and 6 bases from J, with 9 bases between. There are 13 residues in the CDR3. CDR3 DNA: TGTGCCAGCAGTTTAGTAGGGGGGGCTGAAGCTTTCTTT. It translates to CASSLVGGAEAFF.

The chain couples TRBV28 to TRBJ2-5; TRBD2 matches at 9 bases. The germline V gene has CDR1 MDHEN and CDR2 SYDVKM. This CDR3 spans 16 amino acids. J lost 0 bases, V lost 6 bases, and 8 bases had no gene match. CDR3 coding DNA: TGTGCCAGCAGCCGCTGGACTAGCGATGACCAAGAGACCCAGTACTTC. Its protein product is CASSRWTSDDQETQYF.

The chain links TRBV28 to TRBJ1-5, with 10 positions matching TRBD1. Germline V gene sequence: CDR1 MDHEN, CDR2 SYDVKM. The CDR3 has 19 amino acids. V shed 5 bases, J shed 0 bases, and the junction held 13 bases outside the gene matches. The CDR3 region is CASSGGQGDENYSNQPQHF. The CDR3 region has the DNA TGTGCCAGCAGTGGTGGACAGGGGGATGAAAACTATAGCAATCAGCCCCAGCATTTT.

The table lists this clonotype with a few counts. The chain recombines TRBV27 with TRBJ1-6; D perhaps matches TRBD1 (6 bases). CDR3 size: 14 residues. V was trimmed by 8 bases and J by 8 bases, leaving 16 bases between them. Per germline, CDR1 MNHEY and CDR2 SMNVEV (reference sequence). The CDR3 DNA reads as TGTGCCAGCGGACCTCAGGGGCTAGATTCACCCCTCCACTTT. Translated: CASGPQGLDSPLHF.

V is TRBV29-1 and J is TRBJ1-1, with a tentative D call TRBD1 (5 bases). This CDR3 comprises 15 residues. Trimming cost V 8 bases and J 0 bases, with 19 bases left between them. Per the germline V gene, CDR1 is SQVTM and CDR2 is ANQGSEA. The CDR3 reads CSTWGGGKVNTEAFF. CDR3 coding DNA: TGCAGCACCTGGGGGGGGGGAAAGGTGAACACTGAAGCTTTCTTT.

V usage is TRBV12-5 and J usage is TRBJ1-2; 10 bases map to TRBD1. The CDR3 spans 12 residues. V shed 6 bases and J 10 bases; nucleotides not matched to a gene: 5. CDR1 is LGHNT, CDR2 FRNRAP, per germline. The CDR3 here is CASGTDRGFYTF. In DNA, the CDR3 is TGTGCTAGTGGGACGGACAGGGGGTTCTACACCTTC.

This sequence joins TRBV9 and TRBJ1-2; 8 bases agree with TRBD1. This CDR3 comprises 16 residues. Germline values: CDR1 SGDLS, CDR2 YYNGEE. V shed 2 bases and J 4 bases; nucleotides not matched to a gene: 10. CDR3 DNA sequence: TGTGCCAGCAGCGTTATCGGACAGGGCGGAGGCTATGGCTACACCTTC. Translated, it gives CASSVIGQGGGYGYTF. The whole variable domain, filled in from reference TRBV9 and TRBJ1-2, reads DSGVTQTPKHLITATGQRVTLRCSPRSGDLSVYWYQQSLDQGLQFLIQYYNGEERAKGNILERFSAQQFPDLHSELNLSSLELGDSALYFCASSVIGQGGGYGYTFGSGTRLTVV.

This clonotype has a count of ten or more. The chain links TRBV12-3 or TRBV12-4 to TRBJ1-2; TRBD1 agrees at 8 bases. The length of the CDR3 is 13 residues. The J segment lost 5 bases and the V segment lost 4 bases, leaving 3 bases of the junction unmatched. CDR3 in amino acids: CASSYRGAYGYTF. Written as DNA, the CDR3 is TGTGCCAGCAGTTACAGGGGGGCGTATGGCTACACCTTC.

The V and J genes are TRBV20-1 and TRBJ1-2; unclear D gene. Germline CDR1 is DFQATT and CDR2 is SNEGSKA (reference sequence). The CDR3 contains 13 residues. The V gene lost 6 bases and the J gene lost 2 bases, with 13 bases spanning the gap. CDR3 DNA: TGCAGTGCATCGATGGTAGTCAACTATGGCTACACCTTC. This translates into CSASMVVNYGYTF.

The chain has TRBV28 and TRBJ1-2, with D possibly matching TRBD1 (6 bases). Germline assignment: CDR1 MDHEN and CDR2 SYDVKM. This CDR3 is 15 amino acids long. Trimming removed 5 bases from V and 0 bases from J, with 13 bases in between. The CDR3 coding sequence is TGTGCCAGCAGTAACCTAGGACAGCCTAACTATGGCTACACCTTC. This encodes CASSNLGQPNYGYTF.